Detailed here is one T cell receptor beta chain. Its cognate antigen is unknown. Germline V lookup: CDR1 LNHDA, CDR2 SQIVND (reference sequence). Trimming cost V 4 bases and J 7 bases, with 22 bases left between them. This CDR3 region has 16 residues. This entry comes from a study of cytomegalovirus exposure and HLA in healthy donors. Turning to the study itself: An analysis done earlier identified 120 million or so unique TCR beta sequences from about 179 million T cells. The study, taken as a whole, reports: A later analysis found that most CMV-associated TCR beta chains appeared HLA-restricted. Near-uniform donor sequencing depth was presumed by presence/absence analyses.

The PCR was carried out with 60 Vbeta primers and 13 Jbeta primers. Authors' analysis steps: In a later analysis, of around 80 million unique beta chains, about 12 million appeared in at least two donors. Clones were sequenced by immunoSEQ multiplex PCR, and TCRdb holds only the in-frame ones, with some missing. That table supplies the V and J calls and clone size; D and trimming were determined from the DNA. The sample contains more than 85,000 clones, about 81% of which appear only once. The chain combines TRBV19 with TRBJ2-5; D might be TRBD2 (6 bases). This TCR came from a young man in good health and CMV-seronegative. The sequencing sample was made of PBMCs. In nucleotides, the CDR3 is TGTGCCAGTAGTACCGAATGGGGAGGCGAGGTCCTGACCCAGTACTTC. Its protein is CASSTEWGGEVLTQYF.